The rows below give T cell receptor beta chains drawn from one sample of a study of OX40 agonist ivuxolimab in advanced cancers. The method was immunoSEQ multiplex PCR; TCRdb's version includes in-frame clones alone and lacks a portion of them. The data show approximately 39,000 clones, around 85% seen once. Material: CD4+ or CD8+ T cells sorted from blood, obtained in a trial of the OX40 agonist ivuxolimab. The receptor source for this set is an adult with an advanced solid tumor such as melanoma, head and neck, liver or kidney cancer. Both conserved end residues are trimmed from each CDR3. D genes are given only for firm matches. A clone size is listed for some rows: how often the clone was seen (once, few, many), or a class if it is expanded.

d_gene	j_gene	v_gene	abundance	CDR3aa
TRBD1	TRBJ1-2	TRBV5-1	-	ASSRGTGQNYGYT
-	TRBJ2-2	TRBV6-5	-	ASSYSLGTGELF
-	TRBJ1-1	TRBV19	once	ASSIGAGRTEAF
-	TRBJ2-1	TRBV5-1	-	ASSLVGQGYNEQF
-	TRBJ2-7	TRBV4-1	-	ASSQEGRDEQY
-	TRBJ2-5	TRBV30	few	ACLPLVGVETQY
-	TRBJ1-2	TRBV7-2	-	ASSTHRRANYGYT
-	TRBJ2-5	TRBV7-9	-	ATTVRGETQY
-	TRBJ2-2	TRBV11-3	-	ASSPLTGVTGELF
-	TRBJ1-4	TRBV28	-	ASSSSTGLGSNEKLF